One T cell receptor (beta chain) is described in this entry. These data originate in a study of blood T cell repertoires in COVID-19. Whole-study context: Samples taken during acute and convalescent COVID-19 were collected in the United States, Italy and Spain. Nucleic acid was either cDNA or gDNA, and it came from T cells, B-cell-depleted T cells, or PBMCs.

CDR3 size: 19 residues. V dropped 4 bases and J dropped 3; count of bases not matched to a gene: 16. The germline gives CDR1 SGHNT, CDR2 YYREEE (reference sequence). Per the original methods: Researchers report that nucleated cell counts were estimated from reference gene primer amplification. Profiling relied on immunoSEQ multiplex PCR, and the TCRdb table lists in-frame clones only, not all of them. That table gives V, J and clone size, and the DNA gave D and trimming. In the table there are roughly 320,000 clones, approximately 85% of which are singletons. Sequencing input: peripheral blood. The receptor comes from a human donor in a cohort sampled during active COVID-19. The chain employs TRBV5-4 and TRBJ2-2; 9 nucleotides align to TRBD2. The CDR3 region has the DNA TGTGCCAGCAGCATCTTAAGGGCGGGGGGGCCACGCGACACCGGGGAGCTGTTTTTT. It translates to CASSILRAGGPRDTGELFF.